The 12 T cell receptor beta chains given below trace back to one sample, sequenced in a study of human versus mouse CDR3 diversity and MHC coevolution. Profiling relied on immunoSEQ multiplex PCR, and the TCRdb table lists in-frame clones only, not all of them. The table shows tens of thousands of clones, with approximately 94% occurring only once. The sample was naive CD4+ T cells from blood. Sample subset: CD45RO-negative CD62L-positive naive CD4 T cells. The receptors here all came from a person between 55 and 70 years old in good health.

V usage is TRBV5-4 and J usage is TRBJ2-2, with D possibly matching TRBD2 (6 bases). Between the trimmed V and J ends, which lost 4 bases and 3 bases, there was a span of 10 bases. Germline V gene sequence: CDR1 SGHNT, CDR2 YYREEE (reference sequence). There are 14 residues in the CDR3. The CDR3 protein is CASSIAGYTGELFF. The CDR3 DNA follows: TGTGCCAGCAGCATCGCGGGGTACACCGGGGAGCTGTTTTTT.

The chain employs TRBV5-1 and TRBJ2-5; TRBD2 matches at 10 bases. V trimming: 0 bases; J trimming: 5 bases; junction bases outside the gene matches: 7. The CDR3 extends over 16 amino acids. The germline V gene encodes CDR1 SGHRS and CDR2 YFSETQ. The CDR3 coding sequence is TGCGCCAGCAGCTTGGCCGGGCTAGCGGGAGTGGAGACCCAGTACTTC. It is translated as CASSLAGLAGVETQYF.

This clone was found once. The V gene is TRBV9, the J gene TRBJ2-7, with 10 bases identical to TRBD2. CDR1 and CDR2 from the germline V gene are SGDLS and YYNGEE. CDR3 size: 16 residues. Trimming removed 3 bases from V and 0 bases from J; junction bases left unmatched: 6. CDR3 sequence reads: CASSAGLAEYSYEQYF. As DNA, the CDR3 is TGTGCCAGCAGCGCCGGACTAGCGGAATACTCCTACGAGCAGTACTTC.

The chain is built from TRBV5-4 and TRBJ2-3, with TRBD2 as a possible D gene (5 bases). V was shortened by 3 bases and J by 1 base, with 15 bases between the two germline ends. CDR3 size: 16 residues. CDR1 and CDR2 (germline): SGHNT, YYREEE (reference sequence). In DNA, the CDR3 is TGTGCCAGCAGCTCCCCCCGGGGAATAGGCACAGATACGCAGTATTTT. This sequence encodes CASSSPRGIGTDTQYF.

The chain couples TRBV11-2 to TRBJ2-1, with TRBD2 matching over 12 bases. In germline, CDR1 is SGHAT, CDR2 FQNNGV. This CDR3 has 19 residues. V was clipped by 5 bases and J by 0 bases; unmatched bases: 11. The CDR3 DNA reads TGTGCCAGCAGCCCCTGGGGGACTAGCGGGCAAAGCTCCTACAATGAGCAGTTCTTC. Translating it yields CASSPWGTSGQSSYNEQFF.

The rearrangement links TRBV30 to TRBJ2-5; 7 bases match TRBD1. The CDR3 contains 12 residues. Losses at the gene ends were 2 bases for V and 4 bases for J; bases not matched to a gene: 1. Germline assignment: CDR1 GTSNPN and CDR2 SVGIG (reference sequence). CDR3: CAWSSGGETQYF. DNA of the CDR3: TGTGCCTGGAGTTCAGGGGGAGAGACCCAGTACTTC. Based on the CDR3 plus reference TRBV30 and TRBJ2-5, the full variable domain is SQTIHQWPATLVQPVGSPLSLECTVEGTSNPNLYWYRQAAGRGLQLLFYSVGIGQISSEVPQNLSASRPQDRQFILSSKKLLLSDSGFYLCAWSSGGETQYFGPGTRLLVL.

The CDR3 loop reads CASSLVLQGASNFKEAFF. CDR3 bases: TGTGCCAGCAGCTTGGTTTTGCAAGGAGCTTCCAACTTTAAGGAAGCTTTCTTT. The chain is built from TRBV5-8 and TRBJ1-1; D not certain. CDR3 size: 18 residues. The germline CDR1 and CDR2 sequences are SGHTS and YDEGEE. V lost 0 bases, J lost 8 bases, and 26 bases lay in between. Variable domain in full (rest from reference TRBV5-8 and TRBJ1-1): EAGVTQSPTHLIKTRGQQATLRCSPISGHTSVYWYQQALGLGLQFLLWYDEGEERNRGNFPPRFSGRQFPNYSSELNVNALELEDSALYLCASSLVLQGASNFKEAFFGQGTRLTVV.

The chain combines TRBV7-9 with TRBJ2-2; maybe TRBD2 (6 bases). CDR3 length: 15 amino acids. Germline V gene sequence: CDR1 SEHNR, CDR2 FQNEAQ (reference sequence). Deletions cut 1 base from V and 4 bases from J, with 10 bases between. The CDR3 here is CASSLGEASTGELFF. The CDR3 DNA follows: TGTGCCAGCAGCTTAGGGGAGGCCTCCACCGGGGAGCTGTTTTTT.

The rearrangement joins TRBV11-2 to TRBJ2-2, with TRBD2 matching 7 bases. Germline V CDR1 and CDR2: SGHAT, FQNNGV. The CDR3 has 17 residues. Trimming took 7 bases from V and 0 from J; bases not matched to a gene: 11. The CDR3 coding sequence is TGTGCCAGCATCACCTCCAAGGGACTATCGAACACCGGGGAGCTGTTTTTT. Translated, it gives CASITSKGLSNTGELFF.

The chain has TRBV27 and TRBJ1-2, with TRBD1 matching 7 bases. CDR1 MNHEY and CDR2 SMNVEV come from the germline V gene (reference sequence). J was trimmed by 1 base and V by 9 bases; bases with no gene match: 20. The CDR3 runs 18 residues. Here the CDR3 reads CARPESSLQGMGNYGYTF. The DNA for the CDR3 is TGTGCCAGGCCCGAGTCTTCTTTACAGGGGATGGGTAACTATGGCTACACCTTC.

The rearrangement joins TRBV6-1 to TRBJ1-3, with 7 bases matching TRBD1. Germline CDR1 and CDR2: MNHNS and SASEGT. This CDR3 has 14 amino acids. The junction had 10 bases not matched to a gene; V was cut back by 7 bases and J by 7 bases. The CDR3 region is CASTDRAVGNTIYF. DNA for the CDR3: TGTGCCAGCACCGACAGGGCTGTCGGCAACACCATATATTTT.

CDR3 protein: CASRPDKYEQYF. The CDR3 DNA reads TGTGCCAGCAGACCGGACAAATACGAGCAGTACTTC. V usage is TRBV2 and J usage is TRBJ2-7; perhaps TRBD1 as D (5 bases). There are 12 residues in the CDR3. CDR1 is SNHLY and CDR2 is FYNNEI in the germline V gene. Between the trimmed V and J ends, which lost 6 bases and 4 bases, there was a span of 10 bases.